A selection of T cell receptor beta chains follows, all from one sample in a study of cytomegalovirus exposure and HLA in healthy donors. Assay used: immunoSEQ multiplex PCR; TCRdb lists only in-frame clones, some missing. The table lists 150,000 to 200,000 clones, about four fifths of them singletons, with approximately 0.36% in the top ten. Material: PBMCs. The receptors stem from a male donor in good health and CMV-seropositive. The CDR3 runs from the conserved cysteine through the conserved F or W.

TRBV7-9	CASSPTGTKLDGELFF
TRBV5-1	CASSLAGQGVETQYF
TRBV5-5	CASRPSGTGKDYGYTF
TRBV28	CASSFSSGSGIIRGEQFF
TRBV10-3	CAISNRNGGGEEKLFF
TRBV9	CASSVGGGGNQPQHF
TRBV2	CASSERGRIKETQYF
TRBV5-4	CASSRQATNEKLFF
TRBV11-2	CASSLVFGTRNEKLFF
TRBV5-4	CASSLGPSGGNQPQHF
TRBV7-6	CASSPDMSGANVLTF
TRBV19	CASSRVAGVHEQYF
TRBV11-2	CASSLETGLAYEQYF
TRBV7-3	CASSLEGYAEAFF
TRBV6-4	CASSVAGGYEQYF
TRBV27	CASSFGVRDRAHEQYF
TRBV7-3	CASSLGLAVYNEQFF
TRBV7-9	CSSSSSHAEGVPNEQYF
TRBV6-5	CASSYPGTDTQYF
TRBV18	CASSPPRTGNSNQPQHF
TRBV2	CASTQLAGSSYNEQFF
TRBV6-5	CASTPGFGTGELFF
TRBV6-5	CASLDRPYTEAFF
TRBV12-5	CASGLMVSGRGEQFF
TRBV7-9	CASSLEAGGPYEQYF
TRBV9	CASSPAGDSPLHF
TRBV6-5	CASSSYNEQYF
TRBV2	CASSAGTGASYEQYF
TRBV27	CATQGAQRGSPLHF
TRBV19	CASKAPQGSGNTIYF
TRBV7-2	CASSSRRGDAKLFF
TRBV7-9	CASSLGATDSNQPQHF
TRBV5-6	CASSWTSSEQYF
TRBV19	CASSIREVNTEAFF
TRBV5-6	CASSLVGTTGLSSYNEQFF
TRBV6-6	CASRPSLVETQYF
TRBV6-4	CASSDGATDTQYF
TRBV28	CASSDRGPQPQHF
TRBV5-1	CASSLALEPRQGYEQYF
TRBV11-2	CASSLDVTGGYTF
TRBV28	CASSLRVTQYF
TRBV6-4	CASSDSGRGTYNEQFF
TRBV29-1	CSVRQENQPQHF